Listed below are T cell receptor beta chains from one sample, sequenced in a study of CD8 T cells in cerebrospinal fluid in Alzheimer's disease. TCRdb re-called the 10x single-cell sequencing reads; one entry per CDR3 protein, DNA not given. Here the sample table reports fewer than 1,500 distinct CDR3 sequences. Sequencing input: cerebrospinal fluid. Every receptor here comes from a human donor with mild cognitive impairment. CDR3s include the opening cysteine and the closing phenylalanine or tryptophan. Clone size is stated in some rows and not others, as once, few, many or a class when expanded.

CDR3 protein,clone size,V gene,J gene
CASSEADRLAEQYF,medium-sized,TRBV25-1,TRBJ2-7
CASRDIRFYGYTF,.,TRBV28,TRBJ1-2
CASRQRFTSYEQYF,.,TRBV3-1,TRBJ2-7
CASSPTGAVSYEQYF,.,TRBV9,TRBJ2-7
CASSQDSGGNTGELFF,medium-sized,TRBV4-3,TRBJ2-2
CSARRPEATDTQYF,.,TRBV20-1,TRBJ2-3
CASSPGQGGNQPQHF,.,TRBV2,TRBJ1-5
CASSPQGRDYGYTF,medium-sized,TRBV7-8,TRBJ1-2
CASSSPLGSEQYF,medium-sized,TRBV5-1,TRBJ2-7
CSARGTFLSTDTQYF,medium-sized,TRBV20-1,TRBJ2-3
CASSDGGPSQETQYFGQYF,.,TRBV6-4,TRBJ2-5
CASSVEVTYEQYF,.,TRBV2,TRBJ2-7
CASSAQTGPQETQYF,.,TRBV6-4,TRBJ2-5
CASSRDRGLVEQYF,.,TRBV27,TRBJ2-7
CASSLVLAGGRREQFF,.,TRBV5-6,TRBJ2-1
CSASLGDGGQFF,medium-sized,TRBV20-1,TRBJ2-1
CASSTGQHTGELFF,medium-sized,TRBV18,TRBJ2-2
CASSLEVNSPLHF,.,TRBV11-2,TRBJ1-6
CASSTSTSGGASEQYF,.,TRBV19,TRBJ2-7
CASSIGLAGKTQYF,.,TRBV19,TRBJ2-5
CASREQGARNTGELFF,medium-sized,TRBV12-3/TRBV12-4,TRBJ2-2